Detailed here is one TCR beta chain. This sample was taken from a study of cytomegalovirus exposure and HLA in healthy donors. 13 Jbeta primers and 60 Vbeta primers were used for the PCR. Here immunoSEQ multiplex PCR was the method, and the copy in TCRdb shows in-frame clones only, minus some. This table holds about 150,000 clones, approximately 73% found once. Trimming took 4 bases from V and 8 from J, leaving 14 bases between them. The germline gives CDR1 SGHAT, CDR2 FQNNGV. CDR3 size: 13 residues. The sample comprised PBMCs. This sequence originates from a man aged 30 to 39 in good health and CMV-seropositive. V usage is TRBV11-2 and J usage is TRBJ1-2, with D possibly matching TRBD1 (6 bases). CDR3 DNA sequence: TGTGCCAGCAGCTATGGGGGGGCAGAAGGCTACACCTTC. It codes for CASSYGGAEGYTF.